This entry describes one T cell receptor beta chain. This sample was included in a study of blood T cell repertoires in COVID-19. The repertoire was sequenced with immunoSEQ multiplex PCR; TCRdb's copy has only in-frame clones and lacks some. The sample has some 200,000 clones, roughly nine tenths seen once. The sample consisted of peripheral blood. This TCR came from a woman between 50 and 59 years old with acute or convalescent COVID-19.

The CDR3 DNA reads TGTGCCAGCGCCACTCAAGTAACTAGAGCTCGTGGTGATGGCTACACCTTC. Protein sequence: CASATQVTRARGDGYTF. The rearrangement uses TRBV27 and TRBJ1-2; D uncertain. The germline V gene has CDR1 MNHEY and CDR2 SMNVEV (reference sequence). Between the trimmed V and J ends, which lost 8 bases and 6 bases, there was a span of 28 bases. This CDR3 has 17 amino acids.